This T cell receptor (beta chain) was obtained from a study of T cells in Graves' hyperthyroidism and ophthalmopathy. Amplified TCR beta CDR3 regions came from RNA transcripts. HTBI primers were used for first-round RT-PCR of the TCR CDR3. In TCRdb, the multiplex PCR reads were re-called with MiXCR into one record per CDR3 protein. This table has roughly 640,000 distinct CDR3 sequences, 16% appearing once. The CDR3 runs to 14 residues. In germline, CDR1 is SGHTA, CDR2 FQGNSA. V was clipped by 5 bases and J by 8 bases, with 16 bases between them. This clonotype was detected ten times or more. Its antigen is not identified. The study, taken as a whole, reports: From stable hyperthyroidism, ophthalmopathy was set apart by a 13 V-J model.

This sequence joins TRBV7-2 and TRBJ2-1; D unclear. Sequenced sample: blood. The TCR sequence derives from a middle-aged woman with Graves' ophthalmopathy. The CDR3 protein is CASSLNRVGDEQFF. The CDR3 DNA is TGTGCCAGCAGCCTTAACCGGGTAGGTGATGAGCAGTTCTTC.